Listed below are T cell receptor beta chains from one sample, sequenced in a study of T cells after yellow fever vaccination. Using its own MiXCR run on the 5' RACE reads, TCRdb lists one record per CDR3 protein. The table has approximately 160,000 distinct CDR3 sequences, roughly 9% seen once. The sample here was CD8+ T cells sorted from PBMCs, taken 45 days after the yellow fever booster vaccination. The receptor set was obtained from a man aged 18 to 30 who received the YFV17D yellow fever vaccine. The CDR3 runs from the conserved cysteine through the conserved F or W. The order of the fields is V gene, D gene, clone size, CDR3 length, J gene, CDR3 protein, CDR3 DNA. The D gene is left open where the match is weak. The size field is filled for only some rows; it gives once, few, many or a size class.

v_gene: TRBV27; d_gene: TRBD2; abundance: many; len: 15; j_gene: TRBJ2-1; CDR3aa: CASSTTSGGANEQFF; CDR3nt: TGTGCCAGCAGTACAACTAGCGGGGGGGCTAATGAGCAGTTCTTC
v_gene: TRBV27; d_gene: TRBD1; abundance: few; len: 15; j_gene: TRBJ1-2; CDR3aa: CASSSVDRAHYGYTF; CDR3nt: TGTGCCAGCAGTTCGGTGGACAGGGCACACTATGGCTACACCTTC
v_gene: TRBV21-1; d_gene: .; abundance: few; len: 17; j_gene: TRBJ2-2; CDR3aa: CASSHRGTGENTGELFF; CDR3nt: TGTGCCAGCAGTCACCGGGGGACGGGGGAGAACACCGGGGAGCTGTTTTTT
v_gene: TRBV5-1; d_gene: TRBD2; abundance: few; len: 16; j_gene: TRBJ2-1; CDR3aa: CASSLEAGGTYNEQFF; CDR3nt: TGCGCCAGCAGCTTGGAGGCGGGGGGCACTTACAATGAGCAGTTCTTC
v_gene: TRBV7-9; d_gene: .; abundance: .; len: 13; j_gene: TRBJ2-2; CDR3aa: CASSLFEGEGLFF; CDR3nt: TGTGCCAGCAGCTTATTTGAGGGGGAAGGACTGTTTTTT
v_gene: TRBV11-2; d_gene: .; abundance: many; len: 11; j_gene: TRBJ2-1; CDR3aa: CASSLVTSQFF; CDR3nt: TGTGCCAGCAGCTTAGTGACCAGCCAGTTCTTC
v_gene: TRBV9; d_gene: TRBD2; abundance: few; len: 17; j_gene: TRBJ2-1; CDR3aa: CASSVAGTSGGSDEQFF; CDR3nt: TGTGCCAGCAGCGTCGCCGGGACTAGCGGGGGGTCGGATGAGCAGTTCTTC
v_gene: TRBV20-1; d_gene: .; abundance: .; len: 10; j_gene: TRBJ2-1; CDR3aa: CSAMGGFEFF; CDR3nt: TGCAGTGCGATGGGTGGGTTTGAGTTCTTC
v_gene: TRBV12-3/TRBV12-4; d_gene: .; abundance: .; len: 13; j_gene: TRBJ2-7; CDR3aa: CASSLDQWYEQYF; CDR3nt: TGTGCCAGCAGTTTAGACCAGTGGTACGAGCAGTACTTC
v_gene: TRBV7-6; d_gene: TRBD1; abundance: few; len: 14; j_gene: TRBJ1-1; CDR3aa: CASSPGTGTAEAFF; CDR3nt: TGTGCCAGCAGCCCTGGGACAGGGACCGCTGAAGCTTTCTTT
v_gene: TRBV11-2; d_gene: .; abundance: .; len: 17; j_gene: TRBJ2-5; CDR3aa: CASSFWGSSPPQETQYF; CDR3nt: TGTGCCAGCAGCTTTTGGGGCAGCTCTCCTCCCCAAGAGACCCAGTACTTC
v_gene: TRBV2; d_gene: TRBD1; abundance: few; len: 15; j_gene: TRBJ2-1; CDR3aa: CASRGGTGLYNEQFF; CDR3nt: TGTGCCAGCAGAGGGGGGACAGGCCTCTACAATGAGCAGTTCTTC
v_gene: TRBV6-2/TRBV6-3; d_gene: .; abundance: .; len: 17; j_gene: TRBJ2-7; CDR3aa: CASSYSRSAMSSYEQYF; CDR3nt: TGTGCCAGCAGTTACAGTAGGAGCGCAATGAGTTCCTACGAGCAGTACTTC
v_gene: TRBV6-2/TRBV6-3; d_gene: TRBD1; abundance: few; len: 14; j_gene: TRBJ1-1; CDR3aa: CASRTGVMNTEAFF; CDR3nt: TGTGCCAGCAGGACAGGGGTTATGAACACTGAAGCTTTCTTT
v_gene: TRBV12-3/TRBV12-4; d_gene: TRBD1; abundance: many; len: 19; j_gene: TRBJ2-5; CDR3aa: CASSPPGQGSGRYQETQYF; CDR3nt: TGTGCCAGCAGTCCTCCGGGACAGGGCTCAGGGCGGTACCAAGAGACCCAGTACTTC
v_gene: TRBV2; d_gene: .; abundance: .; len: 15; j_gene: TRBJ1-1; CDR3aa: CASSEGLRVSTEAFF; CDR3nt: TGTGCCAGCAGTGAAGGGTTAAGGGTCAGTACTGAAGCTTTCTTT
v_gene: TRBV7-9; d_gene: TRBD1; abundance: .; len: 15; j_gene: TRBJ2-7; CDR3aa: CASSRGQRSSYEQYF; CDR3nt: TGTGCCAGCAGCAGGGGACAGAGGAGCTCCTACGAGCAGTACTTC
v_gene: TRBV10-3; d_gene: TRBD2; abundance: .; len: 18; j_gene: TRBJ2-3; CDR3aa: CAISGRLAGSTSGDTQYF; CDR3nt: TGTGCCATCAGTGGGAGACTAGCGGGGTCAACAAGCGGCGATACGCAGTATTTT
v_gene: TRBV9; d_gene: .; abundance: few; len: 17; j_gene: TRBJ1-6; CDR3aa: CASSPSGRENYNSPLHF; CDR3nt: TGTGCCAGCAGCCCAAGTGGGCGTGAGAACTATAATTCACCCCTCCACTTT
v_gene: TRBV24-1; d_gene: TRBD2; abundance: few; len: 16; j_gene: TRBJ2-2; CDR3aa: CAAPASGGQSTGELFF; CDR3nt: TGTGCCGCCCCGGCTAGCGGGGGCCAGTCCACCGGGGAGCTGTTTTTT
v_gene: TRBV4-3; d_gene: .; abundance: few; len: 15; j_gene: TRBJ2-3; CDR3aa: CASSQGGRVTDTQYF; CDR3nt: TGCGCCAGCAGCCAAGGCGGGCGGGTCACAGATACGCAGTATTTT
v_gene: TRBV10-3; d_gene: .; abundance: few; len: 16; j_gene: TRBJ2-2; CDR3aa: CAISVEGGINTGELFF; CDR3nt: TGTGCCATCAGTGTAGAAGGGGGAATAAACACCGGGGAGCTGTTTTTT
v_gene: TRBV20-1; d_gene: TRBD1; abundance: few; len: 15; j_gene: TRBJ1-1; CDR3aa: CSATPYNRGNTEAFF; CDR3nt: TGCAGTGCTACACCTTATAACAGGGGGAACACTGAAGCTTTCTTT
v_gene: TRBV4-3; d_gene: .; abundance: .; len: 17; j_gene: TRBJ2-3; CDR3aa: CASSQDRWRTFADTQYF; CDR3nt: TGCGCCAGCAGCCAAGATAGGTGGAGGACTTTCGCAGATACGCAGTATTTT
v_gene: TRBV24-1; d_gene: .; abundance: few; len: 15; j_gene: TRBJ1-2; CDR3aa: CATSEGLLFNYGYTF; CDR3nt: TGTGCCACCAGTGAGGGCCTACTTTTTAACTATGGCTACACCTTC
v_gene: TRBV6-6; d_gene: .; abundance: .; len: 13; j_gene: TRBJ1-3; CDR3aa: CASSSRGGNTIYF; CDR3nt: TGTGCCAGCAGCAGTCGGGGGGGAAACACCATATATTTT
v_gene: TRBV6-5; d_gene: .; abundance: .; len: 15; j_gene: TRBJ2-5; CDR3aa: CASSYSNPGGETQYF; CDR3nt: TGTGCCAGCAGTTACTCGAATCCCGGGGGTGAGACCCAGTACTTC